This TCR beta chain is drawn from a study of a mutant IDH1 vaccine in newly diagnosed glioma (dated by TCRdb to 2020 to 2022). About the investigation overall: Patients received eight vaccinations in weeks 1, 3, 5, 7, 11, 15, 19 and 23, corresponding to visits V03 through V10. The approximately 29 treated patients were around 62% male and roughly 40% female, with a mean age of around 40 years. Vaccination began 4-6 weeks after radiotherapy alone, or alongside temozolomide cycles in the chemotherapy-containing groups. Longitudinal TCRB deep sequencing was performed for roughly 25 treated patients wherever samples were available for exploratory analyses. Peripheral blood was drawn at six visits: V03 (baseline), V05, V07, V10, V12 and V13. Prior to enrollment, standard therapy consisting of radiotherapy alone, temozolomide alone, or radiochemotherapy with temozolomide had been administered to patients, with the combination being received by most patients.

Per the germline V gene, MNHNS is the CDR1 and SASEGT is the CDR2. V gives up 1 base and J gives up 0 bases, and the segment between their germline ends measures 4 bases. The CDR3 spans 15 residues, from the cysteine through the phenylalanine. Left in the record is the CDR3 DNA by itself, 45 bases read in frame from the first base. The method was the immunoSEQ multiplex PCR assay. Rearranged TCR beta chain sequences were amplified using the hsTCRB Kit according to the manufacturer's protocol. An Illumina MiSeq was used to sequence the TCRB libraries. The source study handled its data this way. Demultiplexing, trimming and gene mapping were performed with the kit vendor's proprietary platform. Here the immuneACCESS table is served through TCRdb, limited to in-frame sequences with V and J called. Missing clones are a known gap in these copies; in checked studies unresolved V genes cover under half, and the rest lacks a known reason. The DNA was the basis for D and trimming; V, J and clone size are from that table. Present in this sample are about 36,000 clones, 80% to 90% of which were seen just once. Jointly, the top ten make up over 10% of the sample.

The label giving this sample's time point can be read as: week 5, during vaccination. Each vaccine dose was 300 ug of a 20-mer mutant IDH1 peptide in Montanide, given subcutaneously with topical imiquimod. The donors had newly diagnosed IDH1-mutant astrocytomas of WHO grade 3 or 4 that showed loss of nuclear ATRX. The samples were drawn from NOA16, a multicentre, single-arm, open-label phase I trial in Germany that tested a mutant IDH1 peptide vaccine in humans for the first time. Genomic DNA for TCRB sequencing was extracted from EDTA blood using the DNeasy Blood and Tissue Kit. The paper as a whole reports these results and caveats: PBMC samples for TCRB deep sequencing were selected based on availability. The authors noted that analyses of patient blood samples could not be reproduced because of sample limitations. Pseudoprogression seemed to be unrelated to changes in the top peripheral T cell clonotypes found by TCRB sequencing. Immune responses induced by the vaccine were seen in about 93% of patients across multiple MHC alleles.

This clone was seen more than once but under ten times. This receptor's antigen is unknown. No clone much larger than this one lies a single base away; base qualities are absent. This TCR derives from a man aged 50 to 60 with glioma. Sequenced material: PBMCs, taken from a glioma patient whose treatment included an IDH1 peptide vaccine. The rearranged chain carries TRBV6-1 and TRBJ2-6, with the D gene not clear enough to name. Read as DNA, the sequence is TGTGCCAGCAGTGAAGACAGCTCTGGGGCCAACGTCCTGACTTTC. Translated, it gives CASSEDSSGANVLTF.